The clone carrying this T cell receptor (beta chain) was seen more than once but under ten times. The sample originates from a study of Graves' ophthalmopathy and Graves' hyperthyroidism. Eligible hyperthyroidism cases comprised new diagnoses of under 2 months' duration in individuals aged 18 to 65. The CDR3 length is 16 residues. In germline, CDR1 is PRHDT, CDR2 FYEKMQ (reference sequence). Unmatched junction bases numbered 11, after V lost 4 bases and J lost 5 bases. From RNA, the CDR3 regions of TCR beta chains were amplified and sequenced. The workflow started with a first-round RT-PCR run with HTBI primers and then moved on to a second-round multiplex PCR. MiXCR, applied by TCRdb to the multiplex PCR reads, yields one record per CDR3 protein. This sample yields over a million distinct CDR3 sequences, of which roughly two fifths are seen a single time; over 8.5% belongs to the top ten.

The source is an adult man with Graves' hyperthyroidism. This chain links TRBV13 with TRBJ1-1; 9 positions agree with TRBD1. Sequenced material: peripheral blood or thyroid tissue (not recorded which). CDR3 residues: CASSSGTGLRGTEAFF. The CDR3 DNA sequence: TGTGCCAGCAGCTCCGGGACAGGGTTGAGAGGGACTGAAGCTTTCTTT.